The T cell receptor beta chain described here comes from a study of technical replicates of blood from a few donors. Germline V gene lookup returns CDR1 SGHDN and CDR2 FVKESK. V dropped 1 base and J dropped 4 bases, with 5 bases sitting between them. This CDR3 region has 12 residues. This clone was counted a few times. The sample contains more than one DNA sequence encoding this CDR3. Only in-frame clones appear in the TCRdb table, and some are missing; sequencing was by immunoSEQ multiplex PCR. The sample consists of over 50,000 clones, 70% to 90% of them appearing once. This chain joins TRBV14 and TRBJ2-7; no firm D call. The clonotype comes from a human donor in good health. Some clones in this sample may be carry-over from other donors' samples. Sequenced material: PBMCs. This CDR3 reads CASSQAGYEQYF. The CDR3, as DNA: TGTGCCAGCAGCCAAGCAGGTTACGAGCAGTACTTC. Variable domain in full (rest from reference TRBV14 and TRBJ2-7): EAGVTQFPSHSVIEKGQTVTLRCDPISGHDNLYWYRRVMGKEIKFLLHFVKESKQDESGMPNNRFLAERTGGTYSTLKVQPAELEDSGVYFCASSQAGYEQYFGPGTRLTVT.